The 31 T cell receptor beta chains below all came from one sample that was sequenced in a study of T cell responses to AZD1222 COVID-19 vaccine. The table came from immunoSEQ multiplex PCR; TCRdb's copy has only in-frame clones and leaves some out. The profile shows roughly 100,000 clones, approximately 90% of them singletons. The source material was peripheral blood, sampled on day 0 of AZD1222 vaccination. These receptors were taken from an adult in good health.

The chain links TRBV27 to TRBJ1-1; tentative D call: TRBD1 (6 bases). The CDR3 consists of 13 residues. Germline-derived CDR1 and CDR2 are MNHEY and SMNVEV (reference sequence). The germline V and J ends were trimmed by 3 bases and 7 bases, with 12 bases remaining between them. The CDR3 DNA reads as TGTGCCAGCAGTTTTGCGGGACACTTTGAAGCTTTCTTT. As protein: CASSFAGHFEAFF.

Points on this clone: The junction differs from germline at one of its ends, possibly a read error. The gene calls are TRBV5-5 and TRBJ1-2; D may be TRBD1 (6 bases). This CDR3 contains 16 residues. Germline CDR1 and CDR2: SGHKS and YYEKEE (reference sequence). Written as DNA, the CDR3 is TGTGCCAGCAGCTTGGCCTATGGTCTTATAATCGAGGACAGCAACTTC. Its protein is CASSLAYGLIIEDSNF.

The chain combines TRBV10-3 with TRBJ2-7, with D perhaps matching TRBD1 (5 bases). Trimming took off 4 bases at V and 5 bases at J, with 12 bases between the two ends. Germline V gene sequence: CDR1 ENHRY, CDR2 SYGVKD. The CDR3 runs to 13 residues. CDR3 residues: CAISVDRSDEQYF. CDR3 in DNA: TGTGCCATCAGTGTCGACAGATCGGACGAGCAGTACTTC.

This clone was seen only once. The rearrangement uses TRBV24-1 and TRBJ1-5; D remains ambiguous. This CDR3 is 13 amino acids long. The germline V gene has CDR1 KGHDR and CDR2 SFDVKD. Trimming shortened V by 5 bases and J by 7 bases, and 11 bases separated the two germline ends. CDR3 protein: CATSARAKQPQHF. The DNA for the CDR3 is TGTGCCACCAGTGCTCGGGCGAAGCAGCCCCAGCATTTT.

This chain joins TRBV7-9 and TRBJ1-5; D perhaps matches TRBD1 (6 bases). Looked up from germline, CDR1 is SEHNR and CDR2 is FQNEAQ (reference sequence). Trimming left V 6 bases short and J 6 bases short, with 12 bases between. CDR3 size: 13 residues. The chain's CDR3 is CASSLGGIQPQHF. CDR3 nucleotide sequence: TGTGCCAGCAGTCTAGGGGGGATTCAGCCCCAGCATTTT.

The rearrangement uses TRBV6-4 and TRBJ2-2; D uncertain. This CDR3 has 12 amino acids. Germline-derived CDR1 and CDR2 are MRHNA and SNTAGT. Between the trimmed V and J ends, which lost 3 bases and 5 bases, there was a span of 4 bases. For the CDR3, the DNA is TGTGCCAGCAGTGATTGGACCGGGGAGCTGTTTTTT. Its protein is CASSDWTGELFF.

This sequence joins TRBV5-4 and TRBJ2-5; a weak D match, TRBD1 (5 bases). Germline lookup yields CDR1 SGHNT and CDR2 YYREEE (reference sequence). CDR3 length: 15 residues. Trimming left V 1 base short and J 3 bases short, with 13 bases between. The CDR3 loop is CASSLFVGREETQYF. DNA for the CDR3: TGTGCCAGCAGCTTGTTCGTAGGCAGGGAAGAGACCCAGTACTTC.

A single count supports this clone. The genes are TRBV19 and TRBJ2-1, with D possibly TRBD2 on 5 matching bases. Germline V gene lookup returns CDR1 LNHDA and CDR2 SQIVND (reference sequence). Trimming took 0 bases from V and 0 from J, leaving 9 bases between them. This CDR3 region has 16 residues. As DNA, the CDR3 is TGTGCCAGTAGTATAGATCAAGGGAGCTCCTACAATGAGCAGTTCTTC. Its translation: CASSIDQGSSYNEQFF.

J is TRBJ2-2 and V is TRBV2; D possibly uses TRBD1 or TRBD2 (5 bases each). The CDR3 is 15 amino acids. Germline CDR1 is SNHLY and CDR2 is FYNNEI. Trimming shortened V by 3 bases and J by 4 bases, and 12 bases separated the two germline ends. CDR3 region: CASSDVGVLTGELFF. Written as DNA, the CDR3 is TGTGCCAGCAGTGACGTGGGGGTTCTCACCGGGGAGCTGTTTTTT.

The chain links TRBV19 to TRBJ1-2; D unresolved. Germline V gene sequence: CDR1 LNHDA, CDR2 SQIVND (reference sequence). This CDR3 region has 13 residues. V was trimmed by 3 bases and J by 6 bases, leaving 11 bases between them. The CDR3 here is CASSIHVRNGYTF. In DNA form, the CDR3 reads TGTGCCAGTAGTATCCACGTACGAAATGGCTACACCTTC.

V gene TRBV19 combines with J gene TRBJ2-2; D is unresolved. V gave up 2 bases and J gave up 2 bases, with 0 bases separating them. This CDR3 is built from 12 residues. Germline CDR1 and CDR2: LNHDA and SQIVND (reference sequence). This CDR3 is CASSINTGELFF. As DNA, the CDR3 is TGTGCCAGTAGTATAAACACCGGGGAGCTGTTTTTT.

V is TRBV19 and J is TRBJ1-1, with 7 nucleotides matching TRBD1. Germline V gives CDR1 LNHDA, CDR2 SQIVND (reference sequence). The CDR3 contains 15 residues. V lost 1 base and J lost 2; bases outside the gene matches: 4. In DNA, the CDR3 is TGTGCCAGTAGTATAGTAGGGGGCCTTAACACTGAAGCTTTCTTT. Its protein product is CASSIVGGLNTEAFF.

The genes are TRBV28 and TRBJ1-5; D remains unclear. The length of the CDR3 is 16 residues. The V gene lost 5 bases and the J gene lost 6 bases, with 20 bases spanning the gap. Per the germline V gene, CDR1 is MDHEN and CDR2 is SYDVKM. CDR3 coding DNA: TGTGCCAGCAGTCTCAAAGTTCGGCCTAGTAGTCAGCCCCAGCATTTT. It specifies CASSLKVRPSSQPQHF.

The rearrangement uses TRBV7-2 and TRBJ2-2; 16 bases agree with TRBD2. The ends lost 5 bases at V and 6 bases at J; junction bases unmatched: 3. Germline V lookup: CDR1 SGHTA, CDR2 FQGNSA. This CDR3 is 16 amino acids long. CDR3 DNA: TGTGCCAGCAGCCCGGGACTAGCGGGGGGGCCCGGGGAGCTGTTTTTT. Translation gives CASSPGLAGGPGELFF. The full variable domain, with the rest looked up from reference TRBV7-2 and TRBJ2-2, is GAGVSQSPSNKVTEKGKDVELRCDPISGHTALYWYRQSLGQGLEFLIYFQGNSAPDKSGLPSDRFSAERTGGSVSTLTIQRTQQEDSAVYLCASSPGLAGGPGELFFGEGSRLTVL.

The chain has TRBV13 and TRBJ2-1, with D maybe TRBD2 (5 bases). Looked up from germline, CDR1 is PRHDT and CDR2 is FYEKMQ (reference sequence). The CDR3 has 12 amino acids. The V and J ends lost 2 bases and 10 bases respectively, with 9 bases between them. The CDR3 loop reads CASSLLGGEQFF. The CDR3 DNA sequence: TGTGCCAGCAGCTTATTGGGCGGGGAGCAGTTCTTC.

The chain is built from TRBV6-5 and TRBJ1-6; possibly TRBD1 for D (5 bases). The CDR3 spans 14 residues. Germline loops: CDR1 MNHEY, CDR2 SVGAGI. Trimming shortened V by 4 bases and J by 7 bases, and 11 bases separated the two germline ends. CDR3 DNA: TGTGCCAGCAGTTCCAGGGACCCCAATTCACCCCTCCACTTT. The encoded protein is CASSSRDPNSPLHF.

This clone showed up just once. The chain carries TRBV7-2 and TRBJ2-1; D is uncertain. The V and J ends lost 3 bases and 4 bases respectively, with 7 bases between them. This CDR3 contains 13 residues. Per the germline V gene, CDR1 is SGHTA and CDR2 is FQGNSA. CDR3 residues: CASSFSGYNEQFF. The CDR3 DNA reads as TGTGCCAGCAGCTTTTCGGGTTACAATGAGCAGTTCTTC.

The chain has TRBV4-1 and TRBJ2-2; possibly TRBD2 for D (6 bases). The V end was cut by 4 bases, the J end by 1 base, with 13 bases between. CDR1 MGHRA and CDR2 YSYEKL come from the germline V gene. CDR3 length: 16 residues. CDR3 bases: TGCGCCAGCAGCCCTCGACTAGTGATGAACACCGGGGAGCTGTTTTTT. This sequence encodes CASSPRLVMNTGELFF.

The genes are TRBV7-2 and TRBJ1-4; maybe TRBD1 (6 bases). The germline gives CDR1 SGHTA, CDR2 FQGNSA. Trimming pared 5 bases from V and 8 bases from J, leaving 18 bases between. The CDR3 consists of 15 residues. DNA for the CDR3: TGTGCCAGCAGCCCCCCGGGGGCCTTTAGAGAAAAACTGTTTTTT. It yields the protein CASSPPGAFREKLFF.

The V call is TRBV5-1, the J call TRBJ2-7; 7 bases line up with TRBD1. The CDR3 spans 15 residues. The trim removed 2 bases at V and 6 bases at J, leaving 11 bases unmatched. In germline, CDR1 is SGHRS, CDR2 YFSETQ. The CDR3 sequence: CASSLRSQGDSEQYF. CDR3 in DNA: TGCGCCAGCAGCTTAAGGTCCCAGGGGGATAGCGAGCAGTACTTC. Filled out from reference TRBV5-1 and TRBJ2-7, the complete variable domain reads KAGVTQTPRYLIKTRGQQVTLSCSPISGHRSVSWYQQTPGQGLQFLFEYFSETQRNKGNFPGRFSGRQFSNSRSEMNVSTLELGDSALYLCASSLRSQGDSEQYFGPGTRLTVT.

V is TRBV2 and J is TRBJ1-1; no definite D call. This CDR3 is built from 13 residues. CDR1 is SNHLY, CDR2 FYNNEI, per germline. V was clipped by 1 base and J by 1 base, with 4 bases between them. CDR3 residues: CASSEDGNTEAFF. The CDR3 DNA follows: TGTGCCAGCAGTGAAGACGGGAACACTGAAGCTTTCTTT.

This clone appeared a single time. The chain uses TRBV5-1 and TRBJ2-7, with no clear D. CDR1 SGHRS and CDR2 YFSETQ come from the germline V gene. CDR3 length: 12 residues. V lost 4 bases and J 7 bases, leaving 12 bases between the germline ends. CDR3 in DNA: TGCGCCAGCAGCCAAGACTCTGGGGAGCAGTACTTC. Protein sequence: CASSQDSGEQYF.

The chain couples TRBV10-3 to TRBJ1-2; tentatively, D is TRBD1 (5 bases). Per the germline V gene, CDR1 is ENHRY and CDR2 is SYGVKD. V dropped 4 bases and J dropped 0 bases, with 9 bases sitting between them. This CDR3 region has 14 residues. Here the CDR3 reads CAISAAGANYGYTF. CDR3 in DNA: TGTGCCATCAGTGCGGCGGGGGCTAACTATGGCTACACCTTC.

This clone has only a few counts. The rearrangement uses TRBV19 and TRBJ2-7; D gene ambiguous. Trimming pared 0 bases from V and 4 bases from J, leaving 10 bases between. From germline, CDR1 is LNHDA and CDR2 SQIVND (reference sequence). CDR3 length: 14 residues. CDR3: CASSIDLEGYEQYF. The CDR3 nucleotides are TGTGCCAGTAGTATAGATCTGGAAGGGTACGAGCAGTACTTC.

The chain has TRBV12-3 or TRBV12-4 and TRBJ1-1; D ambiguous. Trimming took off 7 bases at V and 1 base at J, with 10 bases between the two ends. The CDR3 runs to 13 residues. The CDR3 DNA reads TGTGCCAGCAACCGTCTCAGGAACACTGAAGCTTTCTTT. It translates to CASNRLRNTEAFF.

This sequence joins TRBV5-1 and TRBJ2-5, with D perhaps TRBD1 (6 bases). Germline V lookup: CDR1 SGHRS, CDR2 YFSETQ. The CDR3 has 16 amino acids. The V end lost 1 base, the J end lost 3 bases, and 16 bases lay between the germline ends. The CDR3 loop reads CASSLNQGIGEETQYF. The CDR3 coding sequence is TGCGCCAGCAGCTTGAATCAGGGGATCGGTGAAGAGACCCAGTACTTC.

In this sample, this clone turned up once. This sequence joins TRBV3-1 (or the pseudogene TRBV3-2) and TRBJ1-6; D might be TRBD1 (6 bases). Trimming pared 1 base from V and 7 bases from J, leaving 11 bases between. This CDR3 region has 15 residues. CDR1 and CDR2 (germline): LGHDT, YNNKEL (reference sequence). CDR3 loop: CASSQGQVKNSPLHF. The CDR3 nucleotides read TGTGCCAGCAGCCAAGGACAGGTGAAGAATTCACCCCTCCACTTT.

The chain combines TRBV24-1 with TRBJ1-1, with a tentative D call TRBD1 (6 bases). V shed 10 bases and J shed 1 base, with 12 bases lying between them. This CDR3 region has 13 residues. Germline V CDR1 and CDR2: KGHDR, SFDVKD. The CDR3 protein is CATTRGGNTEAFF. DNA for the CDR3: TGTGCCACGACTAGGGGGGGGAACACTGAAGCTTTCTTT.

The CDR3 sequence is CASSIWKGSNTGELFF. The CDR3 DNA is TGTGCCAGCAGCATTTGGAAGGGGTCGAACACCGGGGAGCTGTTTTTT. The chain links TRBV7-9 to TRBJ2-2; tentative D call: TRBD1 (5 bases). The CDR3 is 16 residues long. Per the germline V gene, CDR1 is SEHNR and CDR2 is FQNEAQ (reference sequence). Trimming took 5 bases from V and 0 from J, leaving 13 bases between them.

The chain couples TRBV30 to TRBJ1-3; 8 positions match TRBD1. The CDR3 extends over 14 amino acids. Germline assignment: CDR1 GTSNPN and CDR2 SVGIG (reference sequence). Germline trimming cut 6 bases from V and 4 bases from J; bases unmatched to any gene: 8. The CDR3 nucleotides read TGTGCCTGCCTATACTGGGACAGGGGAAACACCATATATTTT. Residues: CACLYWDRGNTIYF.

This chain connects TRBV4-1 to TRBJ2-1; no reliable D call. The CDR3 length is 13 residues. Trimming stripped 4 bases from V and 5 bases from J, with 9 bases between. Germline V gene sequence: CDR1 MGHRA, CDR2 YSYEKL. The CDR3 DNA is TGCGCCAGCAGCCCCCTCCCTGACAATGAGCAGTTCTTC. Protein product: CASSPLPDNEQFF.